These T cell receptor beta chains were read from a single sample in a study of early T cells in non-severe SARS-CoV-2 infection. TCRdb recomputed calls from the 5' RACE reads with MiXCR, one row per CDR3 protein. This sample yields some 89,000 distinct CDR3 sequences, of which 9.5% to 11% are seen a single time; approximately 4.5% belongs to the top ten. The specimen was whole blood, collected at baseline. These receptors were taken from an adult who was a healthcare worker with PCR-confirmed SARS-CoV-2 infection or an uninfected control (not recorded which). CDR3s include the opening cysteine and the closing phenylalanine or tryptophan. Each record gives: V gene, clone size, J gene, D gene, CDR3 DNA, CDR3 protein. The D gene is left open where the match is weak. Clone size, where shown, is once, few, many, or a class for clones that have expanded.

TRBV4-2,few,TRBJ2-1,-,TGTGCCAGCAGCCAAGATCTTGACCAAGCGAATGAGCAGTTCTTC,CASSQDLDQANEQFF
TRBV7-2,few,TRBJ2-7,TRBD1,TGTGCCAGCAGCTCCCCGGACAGGGGATCCTACGAGCAGTACTTC,CASSSPDRGSYEQYF
TRBV12-3/TRBV12-4,many,TRBJ2-3,TRBD2,TGTGCCAGCGGACTAGCGGGAGTAATGGATACGCAGTATTTT,CASGLAGVMDTQYF
TRBV30,few,TRBJ2-4,-,TGTGCCTGGAGTGTTTTCCAGGCCCACCTAGCCAAAAACATTCAGTACTTC,CAWSVFQAHLAKNIQYF
TRBV6-5,-,TRBJ1-6,TRBD1,TGTGCCAGCAGGCCGGGACAGGGTAAACCCCTCCACTTT,CASRPGQGKPLHF
TRBV12-3/TRBV12-4,few,TRBJ2-5,-,TGTGCCAGCAGGCAAGCGCGTGGAGAGACCCAGTACTTC,CASRQARGETQYF
TRBV30,-,TRBJ2-3,TRBD2,TGTGCCTGGAGAGGGCAGCGGGGGCCTAGCACAGATACGCAGTATTTT,CAWRGQRGPSTDTQYF
TRBV7-2,few,TRBJ2-3,-,TGTGCCAGCAGCCCGGGCAGTTTCGGCCGCACGGATACGCAGTATTTT,CASSPGSFGRTDTQYF
TRBV27,few,TRBJ2-3,TRBD2,TGTGCCAGCAGTTTTTGGCGGGAGGGTACAGATACGCAGTATTTT,CASSFWREGTDTQYF
TRBV4-2,-,TRBJ1-2,-,TGTGCCAGCAGCCAAGATCAGACAAACTATGGCTACACCTTC,CASSQDQTNYGYTF
TRBV19,-,TRBJ1-1,-,TGTGCCAGTAAATTTTCAGGGACTGAAGCTTTCTTT,CASKFSGTEAFF
TRBV5-1,-,TRBJ1-1,TRBD1,TGCGCCAGCAGCCTCAGAGGGGGCGTCCAGGCTTTCTTT,CASSLRGGVQAFF
TRBV25-1,-,TRBJ2-5,-,TGTGCCAGCAGTGGGTTCCAAGAGACCCAGTACTTC,CASSGFQETQYF
TRBV9,many,TRBJ1-6,TRBD1,TGTGCCAGCAGCGTAGGAGACAGGGGGGATCGTTCACCCCTCCACTTT,CASSVGDRGDRSPLHF
TRBV2,few,TRBJ1-5,-,TGTGCCAGCAGTGAAGCTCCCAAAAAAGAGGGTCAGCCCCAGCATTTT,CASSEAPKKEGQPQHF
TRBV10-3,few,TRBJ2-7,TRBD1,TGTGCCATCATGGGGACAGGGGCCACCTACGAGCAGTACTTC,CAIMGTGATYEQYF
TRBV5-1,many,TRBJ2-1,TRBD2,TGCGCCAGCAGCCCACCAGGGACTAGCGGGAGCGATGAGCAGTTCTTC,CASSPPGTSGSDEQFF
TRBV3-1,-,TRBJ2-2,-,TGTGCCAGCAGCCAAGCGGGGCCCTTGAACACCGGGGAGCTGTTTTTT,CASSQAGPLNTGELFF
TRBV20-1,few,TRBJ1-5,TRBD1,TGCAGTGCTACCGGGACAGATAGCAATCAGCCCCAGCATTTT,CSATGTDSNQPQHF
TRBV2,many,TRBJ1-2,-,TGTGCCAGCAGATTAGGGGGGTATTATGATGGCTACACCTTC,CASRLGGYYDGYTF
TRBV13,few,TRBJ1-2,-,TGTGCCAGCAGCAAAAATAACTATGGCTACACCTTC,CASSKNNYGYTF
TRBV4-1,many,TRBJ2-7,-,TGCGCCAGCAGCCAAGGATCGGGTTTGGGCAAACGACCCACGGGGCAGTACTTC,CASSQGSGLGKRPTGQYF
TRBV18,few,TRBJ2-3,TRBD2,TGTGCCAGCTCACAACCCGGACTAGCGGGGAGCACAGATACGCAGTATTTT,CASSQPGLAGSTDTQYF
TRBV7-2,-,TRBJ2-3,-,TGTGCCAGCAGCTTAGAGGTGGGGGCGACAGATACGCAGTATTTT,CASSLEVGATDTQYF
TRBV29-1,many,TRBJ2-1,-,TGCAGCGCCGACAGGGAAAGGGACTATGAGCAGTTCTTC,CSADRERDYEQFF
TRBV11-2,many,TRBJ2-2,TRBD2,TGTGCCAGCAGAGTAGCGGGGCGGGGGATTGTCACCGGGGAGCTGTTTTTT,CASRVAGRGIVTGELFF
TRBV5-8,few,TRBJ1-6,-,TGTGCCAGCAGCGAAGAGTCCTATAATTCACCCCTCCACTTT,CASSEESYNSPLHF
TRBV11-2,-,TRBJ2-2,-,TGTGCCAGCAGCTTAGACAGGGGGGAGCTGTTTTTT,CASSLDRGELFF
TRBV27,many,TRBJ2-2,-,TGTGCCAGCATCTTCTCCGGCTCCGCGAACACCGGGGAGCTGTTTTTT,CASIFSGSANTGELFF
TRBV4-3,few,TRBJ1-4,-,TGCGCCAGCAGCCAAGAGGCGGGACCCCCTGGAGAAAAACTGTTTTTT,CASSQEAGPPGEKLFF
TRBV7-8,few,TRBJ2-3,-,TGTGCCAGCAGCTTAGTTAGGTTTGGGGTAAGCACAGATACGCAGTATTTT,CASSLVRFGVSTDTQYF
TRBV6-5,-,TRBJ1-1,-,TGTGCCAGCAGTTACTCGCGGGCGGTTTTTAGGTCCACTGAAGCTCTCTTT,CASSYSRAVFRSTEALF
TRBV10-3,few,TRBJ1-1,-,TGTGCCATCAGTGAACCAGGGAAGAACACTGAAGCTTTCTTT,CAISEPGKNTEAFF
TRBV20-1,many,TRBJ1-6,TRBD1,TGCAGTGCTACGAAGGGGGCTAAGGGGTCACCCCTCCACTTT,CSATKGAKGSPLHF
TRBV20-1,many,TRBJ2-2,-,TGCAGTGCTAGGACGACAGGCACCGGGGAGCTGTTTTTT,CSARTTGTGELFF
TRBV7-9,-,TRBJ2-3,-,TGTGCCAGCAGCTTAGGCAGGGACACGCAGTATTTT,CASSLGRDTQYF
TRBV6-5,-,TRBJ2-1,-,TGTGCCAGCAGTTACACTAGCTCCAATGAGCAGTTCTTC,CASSYTSSNEQFF
TRBV12-3/TRBV12-4,many,TRBJ2-2,-,TGTGCCAGCAGCCCCGGGGCAGGTAACACCGGGGAGCTGTTTTTT,CASSPGAGNTGELFF
TRBV27,-,TRBJ2-1,-,TGTGCCAGCAGTCCCTTCCGAGGGGGGAGCTCCTACAATGAGCAGTTCTTC,CASSPFRGGSSYNEQFF
TRBV5-1,few,TRBJ2-2,-,TGCGCCAGCAGCCGAGAGACGCCTGGGGAAGGGGAGCTGTTTTTT,CASSRETPGEGELFF
TRBV13,many,TRBJ2-7,-,TGTGCCAGCAAAATGCGGGCCAGCTCCTACGAGCAGTACTTC,CASKMRASSYEQYF
TRBV7-2,many,TRBJ2-1,TRBD1,TGTGCCAGCAGCTTTTACAGGGGCAATGAGCAGTTCTTC,CASSFYRGNEQFF
TRBV9,-,TRBJ2-4,-,TGTGCCAGCAGCGTAGTTGGCGGGGTATCCAAAAACATTCAGTACTTC,CASSVVGGVSKNIQYF
TRBV11-2,many,TRBJ2-2,-,TGTGCCAGCAGACCTTTTTTCTCTGGTAACACCGGGGAGCTGTTTTTT,CASRPFFSGNTGELFF
TRBV7-2,-,TRBJ1-1,-,TGTGCCAGTACCTCCCGCCCCGGTCTGACTGAAGCTTTCTTT,CASTSRPGLTEAFF
TRBV27,few,TRBJ2-5,-,TGTGCCAGCAGTTTATGGGGGGAAGAGACCCAGTACTTC,CASSLWGEETQYF
TRBV25-1,few,TRBJ2-7,TRBD2,TGTGCCAGCAGTGAAATCACTAGCGGGGTGCTCAGGGGGGACGAGCAGTACTTC,CASSEITSGVLRGDEQYF
TRBV28,few,TRBJ2-7,-,TGTGCCAGCAGACCACAGGGAGGAGGCTACGAGCAGTACTTC,CASRPQGGGYEQYF